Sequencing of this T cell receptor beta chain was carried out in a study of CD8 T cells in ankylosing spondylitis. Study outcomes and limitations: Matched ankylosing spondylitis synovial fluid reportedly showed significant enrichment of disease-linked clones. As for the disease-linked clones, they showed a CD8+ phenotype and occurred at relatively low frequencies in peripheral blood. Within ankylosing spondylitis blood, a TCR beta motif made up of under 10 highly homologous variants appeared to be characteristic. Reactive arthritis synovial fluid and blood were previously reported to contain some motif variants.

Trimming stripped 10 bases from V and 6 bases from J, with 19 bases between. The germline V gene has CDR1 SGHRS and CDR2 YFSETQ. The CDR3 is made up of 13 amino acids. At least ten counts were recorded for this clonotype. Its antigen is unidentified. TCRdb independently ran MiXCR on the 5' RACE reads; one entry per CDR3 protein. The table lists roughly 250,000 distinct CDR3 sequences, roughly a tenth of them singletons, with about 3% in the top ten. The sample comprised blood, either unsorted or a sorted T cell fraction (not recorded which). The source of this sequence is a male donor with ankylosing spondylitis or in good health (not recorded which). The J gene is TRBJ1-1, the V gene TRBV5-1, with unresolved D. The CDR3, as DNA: TGCGCCTCCCGAAAGCCGGGAAACCCTGAAGCTTTCTTT. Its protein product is CASRKPGNPEAFF.